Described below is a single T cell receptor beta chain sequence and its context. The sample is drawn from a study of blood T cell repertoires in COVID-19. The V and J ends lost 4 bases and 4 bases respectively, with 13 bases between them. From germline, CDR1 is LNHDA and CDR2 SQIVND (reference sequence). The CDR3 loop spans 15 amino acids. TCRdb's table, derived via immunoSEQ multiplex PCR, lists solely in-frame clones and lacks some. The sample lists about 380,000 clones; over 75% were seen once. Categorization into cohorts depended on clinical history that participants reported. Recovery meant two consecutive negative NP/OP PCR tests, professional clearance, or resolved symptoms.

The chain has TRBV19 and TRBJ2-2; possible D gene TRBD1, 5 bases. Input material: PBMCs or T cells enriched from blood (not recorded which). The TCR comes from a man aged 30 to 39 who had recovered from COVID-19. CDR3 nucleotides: TGTGCCAGTAGTAGTGGGGCTGGGTTCACCGGGGAGCTGTTTTTT. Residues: CASSSGAGFTGELFF.